The T cell receptor beta chain under discussion was sequenced for a study of beta chain features in type 1 diabetes. Study-wide results and caveats: The cDNA sequencing approach could over-represent high-TCR-expressing cells. It was not settled here whether HLA type affects TCRB rearrangement. TCRB CDR3 length was moderately but significantly reduced in all four CD4+ subsets of Type 1 diabetes patients.

The purity of all sorted populations exceeded 95%. The investigators reverse transcribed all of the isolated RNA, so they sequenced expressed TCRB transcripts. Produced via immunoSEQ multiplex PCR; TCRdb's table is partial and in-frame only. The sample shows roughly 500,000 clones, over 25% of them seen only once. This clone has more than one count but fewer than ten. The antigen is undetermined. The sample consisted of naive CD4+ T cells from blood. The receptor was isolated from a man younger than 35 in good health.

The CDR3 sequence is CASSQARGDSYEQYF. CDR3 nucleotide sequence: TGTGCCAGCAGCCAAGCTCGTGGGGACTCCTACGAGCAGTACTTC. V gene TRBV4-2 combines with J gene TRBJ2-7; D ambiguous. This CDR3 is built from 15 residues. V was cut by 1 base and J by 0 bases, with 10 bases left in between. CDR1 and CDR2 (germline): LGHNA, YNFKEQ.